This is a list of T cell receptor beta chains from one sample in a study of blood T cell repertoires in COVID-19. The repertoire was sequenced with immunoSEQ multiplex PCR; TCRdb's copy has only in-frame clones and lacks some. In the table there are roughly 60,000 clones, 87% of which are singletons. Sample: peripheral blood. The receptors come from a human donor with acute or convalescent COVID-19. The donor label of this sample is uncertain. CDR3s include the opening cysteine and the closing phenylalanine or tryptophan. D genes are given only for firm matches. Some rows mark clone size as missing; the rest say once, few, many or name a class of expanded clone.

TRBV5-4	NA	NA	TRBJ2-1	TGTGCCTCCCAGTACCAGGGGCCCTACAATGAGCAGTTCTTC	CASQYQGPYNEQFF
TRBV12-3/TRBV12-4	NA	NA	TRBJ2-2	TGTGCCAGCAGTCCGAGCCCCACCGGGGAGCTGTTTTTT	CASSPSPTGELFF
TRBV11-2	TRBD1	NA	TRBJ1-1	TGTGCCAGCAGCTTAGTGAGGGGGCTGAACACTGAAGCTTTCTTT	CASSLVRGLNTEAFF
TRBV28	NA	NA	TRBJ1-4	TGTGCCAGCAGCCCGGGGGGTGGGGGTGAAAAACTGTTTTTT	CASSPGGGGEKLFF
TRBV5-6	TRBD1	NA	TRBJ1-2	TGTGCCAGCAGCTTGGTCACAGGGGTGGGCTATGGCTACACCTTC	CASSLVTGVGYGYTF
TRBV11-2	NA	NA	TRBJ2-3	TGTGCCAGCAGCTTACGAGGCAGAGCAGATACGCAGTATTTT	CASSLRGRADTQYF
TRBV9	NA	NA	TRBJ2-2	TGTGCCAGCAGCGTAGTAGGAGGGGCCGGGGAGCTGTTTTTT	CASSVVGGAGELFF
TRBV28	TRBD1	NA	TRBJ1-2	TGTGCCAGCCAAGACAGGGGACAGGGCTACACCTTC	CASQDRGQGYTF
TRBV6-1	TRBD1	NA	TRBJ2-7	TGTGCCAGCAGTGAAGCGGGACAGGTGGTCCGCGAGCAGTACTTC	CASSEAGQVVREQYF
TRBV10-3	NA	NA	TRBJ1-1	TGTGCCATCGCAGGGAACACTGAAGCTTTCTTT	CAIAGNTEAFF
TRBV29-1	TRBD1	NA	TRBJ2-3	TGCAGCGTTGATATAGCGACAGGGGACACAGATACGCAGTATTTT	CSVDIATGDTDTQYF
TRBV6-5	NA	NA	TRBJ2-5	TGTGCCAGCAGTTACTCGACAGGTGGGACCCAGTACTTC	CASSYSTGGTQYF
TRBV18	NA	NA	TRBJ1-4	TGTGCCAGCTCACCACAATTATCTAATGAAAAACTGTTTTTT	CASSPQLSNEKLFF
TRBV5-4	TRBD1	NA	TRBJ1-6	TGTGCCAGCAGCTCGGACAGGGAAAATTCACCCCTCCACTTT	CASSSDRENSPLHF
TRBV7-9	NA	NA	TRBJ1-1	TGTGCCAGCAGCTTAGTGTATTCGAGTTACACTGAAGCTTTCTTT	CASSLVYSSYTEAFF
TRBV27	NA	NA	TRBJ1-3	TGTGCCAGCAGTTTATCGCGATCCTCTGGAAACACCATATATTTT	CASSLSRSSGNTIYF
TRBV19	NA	once	TRBJ1-2	TGTGCCAGTAGTAGCGCGAACCAATATGGCTACACCTTC	CASSSANQYGYTF
TRBV20-1	NA	NA	TRBJ2-7	TGCAGTGCTAGTCTGCCCGTAGCGGACCCCTACGAGCAGTACTTC	CSASLPVADPYEQYF